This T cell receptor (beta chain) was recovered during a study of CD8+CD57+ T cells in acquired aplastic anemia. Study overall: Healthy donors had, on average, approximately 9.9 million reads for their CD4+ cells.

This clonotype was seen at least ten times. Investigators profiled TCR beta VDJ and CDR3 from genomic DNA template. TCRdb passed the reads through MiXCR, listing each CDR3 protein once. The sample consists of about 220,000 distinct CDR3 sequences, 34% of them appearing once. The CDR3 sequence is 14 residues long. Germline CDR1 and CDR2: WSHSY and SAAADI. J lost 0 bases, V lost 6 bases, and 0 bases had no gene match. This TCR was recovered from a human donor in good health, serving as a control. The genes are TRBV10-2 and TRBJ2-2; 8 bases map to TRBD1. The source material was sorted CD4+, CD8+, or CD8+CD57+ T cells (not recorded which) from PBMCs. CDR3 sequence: CASRQGANTGELFF. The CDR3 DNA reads TGCGCCAGCAGACAGGGGGCGAACACCGGGGAGCTGTTTTTT.